This TCR beta chain was sequenced in a study of blood T cells in healthy people across ages. The study's findings and limits: Researchers said unsorted PBMCs prevented a conclusive naive versus antigen-experienced comparison.

The use of a sample-barcoded 5' primer and a J-beta primer mix characterized a second PCR of roughly 6 to 11 cycles. TCRdb ran MiXCR on the 5' RACE reads and lists one entry per CDR3 protein. The data hold just under 900,000 distinct CDR3 sequences, with 29% observed a single time. The ends lost 11 bases at V and 11 bases at J; junction bases unmatched: 21. Germline V gene sequence: CDR1 MNHNS, CDR2 SASEGT. The CDR3 is 15 residues long. Points on this clonotype: Its antigen is currently unknown. Since a much larger clone is just one base distant, this may be a read error.

Source material: blood. The sequence came from a woman aged 80 or over in good health. The rearrangement uses TRBV6-1 and TRBJ2-5; 9 positions match TRBD1. The CDR3 DNA reads TGTGCCGGGGGGCTCGGGACAGGGTTTTCCAATGAGCAGTACTTC. It is translated as CAGGLGTGFSNEQYF.